This TCR beta chain was recovered during a study of CD8 T cells in Susac syndrome. Study context: The sequenced Susac syndrome patients included more than five who had clinically active disease and eight or nine who were in remission.

CD8+ and CD4+ T cells circulating in blood were sequenced for TCR beta. Random-hexamer reverse transcription was applied to about 0.45 to 1 ug RNA. Amplification of TCR beta CDR3 spanned 54 Vbeta and 13 Jbeta via immunoSEQ multiplex PCR. TCRdb reprocessed the immunoSEQ multiplex PCR reads with MiXCR, giving one entry per CDR3 protein. The sample yields some 180,000 distinct CDR3 sequences, 90% to 95% seen once. This CDR3 is built from 13 residues. Germline V gene lookup returns CDR1 SQVTM and CDR2 ANQGSEA. The V gene lost 1 base and the J gene lost 5 bases, with 11 bases spanning the gap. The sample consisted of CD4+ T cells from PBMCs. This TCR derives from a human donor with Susac syndrome. The chain combines TRBV29-1 with TRBJ1-1; weak D call: TRBD1 (6 bases). CDR3 bases: TGCAGCGTTGAAGGCAGGGGCGGAACTGAAGCTTTCTTT. Its translation is CSVEGRGGTEAFF.